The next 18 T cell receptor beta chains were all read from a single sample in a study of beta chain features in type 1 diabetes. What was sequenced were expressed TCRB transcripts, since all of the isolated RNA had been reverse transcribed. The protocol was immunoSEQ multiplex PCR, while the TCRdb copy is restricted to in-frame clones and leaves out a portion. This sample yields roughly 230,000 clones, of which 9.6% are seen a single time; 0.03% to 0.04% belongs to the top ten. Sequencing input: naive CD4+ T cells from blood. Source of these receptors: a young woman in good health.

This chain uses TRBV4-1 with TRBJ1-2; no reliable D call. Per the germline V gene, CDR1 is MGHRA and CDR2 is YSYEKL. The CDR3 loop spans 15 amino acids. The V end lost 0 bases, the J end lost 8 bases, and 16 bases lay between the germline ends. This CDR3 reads CASSQDQSPPRGYTF. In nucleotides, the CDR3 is TGCGCCAGCAGCCAAGATCAAAGCCCGCCGAGGGGCTACACCTTC.

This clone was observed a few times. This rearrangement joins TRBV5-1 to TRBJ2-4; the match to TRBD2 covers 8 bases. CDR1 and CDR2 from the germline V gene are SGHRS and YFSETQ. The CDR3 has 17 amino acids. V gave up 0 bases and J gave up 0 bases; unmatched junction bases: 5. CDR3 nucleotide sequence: TGCGCCAGCAGCTTGGTGTCGGGAGGGCTAGCCAAAAACATTCAGTACTTC. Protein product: CASSLVSGGLAKNIQYF.

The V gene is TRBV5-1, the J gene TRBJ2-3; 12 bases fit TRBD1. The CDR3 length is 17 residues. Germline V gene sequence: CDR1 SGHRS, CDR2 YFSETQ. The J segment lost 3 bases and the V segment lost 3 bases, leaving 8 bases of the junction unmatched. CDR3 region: CASSYAGTGGLTDTQYF. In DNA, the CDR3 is TGCGCCAGCAGCTACGCCGGGACAGGGGGCTTAACAGATACGCAGTATTTT. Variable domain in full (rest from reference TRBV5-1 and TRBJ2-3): KAGVTQTPRYLIKTRGQQVTLSCSPISGHRSVSWYQQTPGQGLQFLFEYFSETQRNKGNFPGRFSGRQFSNSRSEMNVSTLELGDSALYLCASSYAGTGGLTDTQYFGPGTRLTVL.

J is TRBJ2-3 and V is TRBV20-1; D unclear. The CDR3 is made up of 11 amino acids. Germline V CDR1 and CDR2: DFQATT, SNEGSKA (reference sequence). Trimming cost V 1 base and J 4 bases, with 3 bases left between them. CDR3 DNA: TGCAGTGCTAGAGTAGCAGATACGCAGTATTTT. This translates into CSARVADTQYF.

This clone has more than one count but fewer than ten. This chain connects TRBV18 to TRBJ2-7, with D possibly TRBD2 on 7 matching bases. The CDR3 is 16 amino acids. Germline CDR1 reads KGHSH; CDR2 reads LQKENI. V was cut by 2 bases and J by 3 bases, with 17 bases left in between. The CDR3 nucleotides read TGTGCCAGCTCACCATCTGGGGGGGGCGTCCGCTACGAGCAGTACTTC. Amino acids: CASSPSGGGVRYEQYF.

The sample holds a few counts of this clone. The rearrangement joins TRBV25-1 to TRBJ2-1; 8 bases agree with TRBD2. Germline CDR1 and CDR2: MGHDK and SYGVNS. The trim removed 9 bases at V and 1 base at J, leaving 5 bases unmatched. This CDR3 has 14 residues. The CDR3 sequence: CASLSGTSYNEQFF. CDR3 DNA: TGTGCCAGTCTTAGCGGGACTTCCTACAATGAGCAGTTCTTC. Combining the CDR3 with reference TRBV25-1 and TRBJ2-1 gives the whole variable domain EADIYQTPRYLVIGTGKKITLECSQTMGHDKMYWYQQDPGMELHLIHYSYGVNSTEKGDLSSESTVSRIRTEHFPLTLESARPSHTSQYLCASLSGTSYNEQFFGPGTRLTVL.

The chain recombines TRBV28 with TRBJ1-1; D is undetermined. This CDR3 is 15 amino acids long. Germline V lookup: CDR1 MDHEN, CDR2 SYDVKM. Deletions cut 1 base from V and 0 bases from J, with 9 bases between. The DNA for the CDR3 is TGTGCCAGCAGTTTATCCCTGCAGATGAACACTGAAGCTTTCTTT. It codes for CASSLSLQMNTEAFF.

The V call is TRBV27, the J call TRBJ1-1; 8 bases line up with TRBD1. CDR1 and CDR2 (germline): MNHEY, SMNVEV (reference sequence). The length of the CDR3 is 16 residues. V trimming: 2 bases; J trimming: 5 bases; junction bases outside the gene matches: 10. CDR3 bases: TGTGCCAGCAGTTTAGTACTCGGCAGGGGGCATACTGAAGCTTTCTTT. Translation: CASSLVLGRGHTEAFF.

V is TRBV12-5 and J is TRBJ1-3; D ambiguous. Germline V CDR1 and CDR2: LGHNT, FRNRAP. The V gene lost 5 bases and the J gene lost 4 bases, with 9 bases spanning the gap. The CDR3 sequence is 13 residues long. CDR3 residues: CASGPAGGNTIYF. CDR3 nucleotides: TGTGCTAGTGGTCCCGCAGGCGGAAACACCATATATTTT.

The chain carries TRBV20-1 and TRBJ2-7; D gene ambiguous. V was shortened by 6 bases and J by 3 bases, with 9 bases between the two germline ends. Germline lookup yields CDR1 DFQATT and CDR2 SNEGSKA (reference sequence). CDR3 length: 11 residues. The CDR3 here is CSAMLVYEQYF. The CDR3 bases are TGCAGTGCAATGTTAGTCTACGAGCAGTACTTC.

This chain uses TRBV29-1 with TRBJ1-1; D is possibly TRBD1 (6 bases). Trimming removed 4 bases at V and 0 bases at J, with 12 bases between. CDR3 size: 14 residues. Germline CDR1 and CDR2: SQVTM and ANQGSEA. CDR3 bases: TGCAGCGTTGTAGGTGGACAGTTGAACACTGAAGCTTTCTTT. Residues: CSVVGGQLNTEAFF.

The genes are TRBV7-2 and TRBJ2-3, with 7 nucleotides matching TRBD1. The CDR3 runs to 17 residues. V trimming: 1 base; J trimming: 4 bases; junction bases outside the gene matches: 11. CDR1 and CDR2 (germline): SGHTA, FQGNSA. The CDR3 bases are TGTGCCAGCAGCTTAGTGGGACGACAGGGTTACTCAGATACGCAGTATTTT. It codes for CASSLVGRQGYSDTQYF. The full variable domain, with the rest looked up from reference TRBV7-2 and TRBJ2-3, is GAGVSQSPSNKVTEKGKDVELRCDPISGHTALYWYRQSLGQGLEFLIYFQGNSAPDKSGLPSDRFSAERTGGSVSTLTIQRTQQEDSAVYLCASSLVGRQGYSDTQYFGPGTRLTVL.

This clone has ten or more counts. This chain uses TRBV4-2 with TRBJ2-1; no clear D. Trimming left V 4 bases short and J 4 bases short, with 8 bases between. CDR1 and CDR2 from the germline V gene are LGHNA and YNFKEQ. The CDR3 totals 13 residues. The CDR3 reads CASSRQLYNEQFF. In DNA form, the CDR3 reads TGTGCCAGCAGCCGACAACTTTACAATGAGCAGTTCTTC.

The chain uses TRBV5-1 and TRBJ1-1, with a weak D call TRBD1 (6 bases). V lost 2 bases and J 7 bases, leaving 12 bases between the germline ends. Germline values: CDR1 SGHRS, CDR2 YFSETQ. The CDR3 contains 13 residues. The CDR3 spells CASSFSGDDEAFF. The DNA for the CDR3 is TGCGCCAGCAGCTTTTCAGGGGATGATGAAGCTTTCTTT.

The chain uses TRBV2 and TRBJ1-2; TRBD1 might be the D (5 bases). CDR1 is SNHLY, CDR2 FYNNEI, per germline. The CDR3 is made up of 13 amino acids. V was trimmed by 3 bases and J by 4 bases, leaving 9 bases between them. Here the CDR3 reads CASSEGPSYGYTF. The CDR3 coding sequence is TGTGCCAGCAGTGAGGGGCCTTCCTATGGCTACACCTTC.

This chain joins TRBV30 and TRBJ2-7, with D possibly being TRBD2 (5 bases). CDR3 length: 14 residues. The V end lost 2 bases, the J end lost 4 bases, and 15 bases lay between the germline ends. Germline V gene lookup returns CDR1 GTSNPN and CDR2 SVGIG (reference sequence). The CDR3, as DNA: TGTGCCTGGAGTCGGGGTTACCGAAGATACGAGCAGTACTTC. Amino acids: CAWSRGYRRYEQYF.

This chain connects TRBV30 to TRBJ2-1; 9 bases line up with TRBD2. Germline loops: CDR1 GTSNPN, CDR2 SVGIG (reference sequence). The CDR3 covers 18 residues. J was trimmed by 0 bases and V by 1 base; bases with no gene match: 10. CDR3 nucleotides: TGTGCCTGGAGTGGGGGAGGACTAGCGACCGCCTCCTACAATGAGCAGTTCTTC. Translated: CAWSGGGLATASYNEQFF. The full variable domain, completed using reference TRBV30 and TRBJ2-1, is SQTIHQWPATLVQPVGSPLSLECTVEGTSNPNLYWYRQAAGRGLQLLFYSVGIGQISSEVPQNLSASRPQDRQFILSSKKLLLSDSGFYLCAWSGGGLATASYNEQFFGPGTRLTVL.

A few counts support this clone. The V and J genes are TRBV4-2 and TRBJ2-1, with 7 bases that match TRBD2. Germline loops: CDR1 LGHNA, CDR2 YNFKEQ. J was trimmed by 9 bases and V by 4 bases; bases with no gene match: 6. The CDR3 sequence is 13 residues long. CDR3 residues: CASSLLTGGEQFF. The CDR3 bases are TGTGCCAGCAGCCTTCTGACGGGGGGTGAGCAGTTCTTC.